What follows describes a single T cell receptor beta chain. This record belongs to a study of T-cell reconstitution after alpha-beta-depleted transplantation in children. Using unique molecular identifiers, the investigators prepared the TCRbeta library. TCRdb called the PCR reads again in MiXCR, with one record for every CDR3 protein. This repertoire shows hundreds of thousands of distinct CDR3 sequences, 20% to 30% found once; its top ten account for about 4.8%. Trimming stripped 5 bases from V and 0 bases from J, with 10 bases between. The CDR3 runs 14 residues. Per germline, CDR1 SEHNR and CDR2 FQNEAQ (reference sequence).

This specimen was PBMCs, mostly from graft donor cells, taken 360 days after TCRalphabeta/CD19-depleted stem cell transplant. This rearrangement joins TRBV7-9 to TRBJ1-1, with D hard to call. The receptor was derived from a female patient under 10 years old who had a stem cell transplant for congenital amegakaryocytic thrombocytopenia, so the T cells may come from the graft donor. The chain's CDR3 is CASSPQVMNTEAFF. CDR3 coding DNA: TGTGCCAGCAGCCCACAAGTCATGAACACTGAAGCTTTCTTT. The whole variable domain, remainder taken from reference TRBV7-9 and TRBJ1-1, is DTGVSQNPRHKITKRGQNVTFRCDPISEHNRLYWYRQTLGQGPEFLTYFQNEAQLEKSRLLSDRFSAERPKGSFSTLEIQRTEQGDSAMYLCASSPQVMNTEAFFGQGTRLTVV.